The clone carrying this T cell receptor (beta chain) has ten or more counts. The antigen remains unidentified. The sample belongs to a study of T-cell reconstitution after alpha-beta-depleted transplantation in children. Study-wide results and caveats: At around two months after transplant, the alpha-beta T cells were reportedly derived from several hundred expanded clones that came from non-depleted graft cells. Day-60 TCRbeta diversity that was high in some patients was derived from surviving recipient T cells and thymic progenitors.

Preparing the TCRbeta library involved the use of unique molecular identifiers. TCRdb processed the PCR reads anew with MiXCR; each CDR3 protein has one entry. The sample holds roughly 100,000 distinct CDR3 sequences, approximately 6% seen once. Germline V CDR1 and CDR2: SGHRS, YFSETQ. The CDR3 runs 14 residues. Between the trimmed V and J ends, which lost 1 base and 4 bases, there was a span of 8 bases. The V call is TRBV5-1, the J call TRBJ2-2; no clear D gene. This sequence originates from a female patient between 2 and 10 years old who had a stem cell transplant for Fanconi anemia, so the T cells may come from the graft donor. The specimen comprised PBMCs, mostly from graft donor cells, sampled 60 days after TCRalphabeta/CD19-depleted stem cell transplant. CDR3 sequence reads: CASSLFSLTGELFF. In DNA, the CDR3 is TGCGCCAGCAGCTTGTTCTCGCTCACCGGGGAGCTGTTTTTT.